Below, one TCR beta chain is given with its context. No antigen is known for it. Peripheral blood, ten milliliters per donor, was collected. This record belongs to a study of blood T cells in healthy people across ages. Then a second PCR, running roughly 6 to 12 cycles, was carried out with a sample-barcoded 5' primer and a J-beta primer mix. Samples each returned at least 2.5 million CDR3-containing paired-end reads. TCRdb re-called the 5' RACE reads through MiXCR, storing one row per CDR3 protein. The data show hundreds of thousands of distinct CDR3 sequences, 20% to 25% seen once. Study-wide results and limits: With donor CMV status unknown, expanded clonotype changes were possibly confounded.

The TCR comes from a man between 70 and 80 years old in good health. Sequenced sample: blood.

Here the CDR3 reads CASTSRGGADTQYF. CDR3 bases: TGTGCCAGCACTTCCAGAGGGGGGGCCGATACGCAGTATTTT. V usage is TRBV12-3 or TRBV12-4 and J usage is TRBJ2-3; TRBD2 is a possible D gene (7 bases). This CDR3 region has 14 residues. Deletions cut 7 bases from V and 6 bases from J, with 17 bases between.